This T cell receptor (beta chain) appears in the sequencing data of a study of blood T cell repertoires in COVID-19. Study in general: Specimens from acute and convalescent COVID-19 originated in the United States, Italy and Spain. Sources were T cells, B-cell-depleted T cells, or PBMCs; the material itself was cDNA or gDNA.

Germline loops: CDR1 SGHTA, CDR2 FQGNSA. The CDR3 is 15 amino acids. The germline V and J ends were trimmed by 1 base and 0 bases, with 7 bases remaining between them. The repertoire was sequenced with immunoSEQ multiplex PCR; TCRdb's copy has only in-frame clones and lacks some. The table has fewer than 200,000 clones, around nine tenths seen once. Sample: peripheral blood. The TCR sequence derives from a woman between 65 and 79 years old with COVID-19, enrolled during active disease. V gene TRBV7-2 combines with J gene TRBJ1-5; no reliable D call. The CDR3: CASSLVADSNQPQHF. The CDR3 DNA reads TGTGCCAGCAGCTTAGTGGCGGATAGCAATCAGCCCCAGCATTTT.